The 30 T cell receptor beta chains presented below share a single source sample, sequenced in a study of regulatory T cells in long-lasting Graves disease. CDR3 regions were amplified by Arm-PCR using iRepertoire HTBI primers to build TCR beta libraries. TCRdb independently ran MiXCR on the multiplex PCR reads; one entry per CDR3 protein. The data hold approximately 390,000 distinct CDR3 sequences, with around 15% observed a single time. The time point was: newly diagnosed GD, antithyroid drugs for less than 3 months. RNA extracted from PBMCs served as the sequencing template. This same sample was also taken into another study, of T cells in Graves' hyperthyroidism and ophthalmopathy.

Sequencing was performed on peripheral blood mononuclear cells (PBMCs), taken at new diagnosis, from a patient treated with antithyroid drugs. Receptors originate from a woman younger than 35 with Graves disease.

This clonotype was detected a few times. This chain uses TRBV28 with TRBJ1-2; TRBD1 is a possible D gene (5 bases). The CDR3 runs 13 residues. V was clipped by 7 bases and J by 2 bases, with 11 bases between them. The germline CDR1 and CDR2 sequences are MDHEN and SYDVKM. CDR3 DNA: TGTGCCAGCACGGGCAGGGAGAACTATGGCTACACCTTC. This codes for CASTGRENYGYTF.

The table lists this clonotype with a few counts. The rearrangement links TRBV19 to TRBJ2-7; 7 bases are shared with TRBD1. The germline gives CDR1 LNHDA, CDR2 SQIVND (reference sequence). The CDR3 has 14 residues. V gave up 6 bases and J gave up 6 bases; unmatched junction bases: 11. DNA of the CDR3: TGTGCCAGTAGCCCCACCGACAGGGTTTTCGAGCAGTACTTC. Encoded protein: CASSPTDRVFEQYF.

The V gene is TRBV9, the J gene TRBJ2-5; 7 positions match TRBD2. Germline values: CDR1 SGDLS, CDR2 YYNGEE. V trimming: 0 bases; J trimming: 2 bases; junction bases outside the gene matches: 4. The CDR3 is made up of 15 amino acids. The CDR3 spells CASSVAGGAQETQYF. The CDR3 bases are TGTGCCAGCAGCGTAGCGGGAGGAGCTCAAGAGACCCAGTACTTC.

This clonotype turned up a few times. The rearrangement links TRBV10-3 to TRBJ2-1, with 8 bases that match TRBD1. V dropped 0 bases and J dropped 4; count of bases not matched to a gene: 5. Germline CDR1 reads ENHRY; CDR2 reads SYGVKD. The CDR3 covers 16 residues. CDR3 amino acids: CAISESTGGLYNEQFF. CDR3 bases: TGTGCCATCAGTGAGTCTACAGGGGGGTTGTACAATGAGCAGTTCTTC.

This clonotype was counted many times. V and J are TRBV28 and TRBJ2-1; D is perhaps TRBD2 (6 bases). Germline V CDR1 and CDR2: MDHEN, SYDVKM. Between the trimmed V and J ends, which lost 2 bases and 9 bases, there was a span of 17 bases. The CDR3 covers 15 residues. Written as DNA, the CDR3 is TGTGCCAGCAGTTTACCTTCGACTAGTCGCGGTGAGCAGTTCTTC. It specifies CASSLPSTSRGEQFF.

A few counts support this clonotype. The CDR3 does not end in the conserved phenylalanine or tryptophan, so this is likely a read error. V is TRBV6-2 or TRBV6-3 and J is TRBJ2-7; 9 bases map to TRBD2. The V gene's germline CDR1 is MNHEY and CDR2 SVGEGT. Unmatched junction bases numbered 19, after V lost 7 bases and J lost 3 bases. This CDR3 contains 18 residues. The CDR3 bases are TGTGCCAGCACCATGAACATGGCGGCTAGCGGGGCCAACTACGAGCAGTACCTC. It specifies CASTMNMAASGANYEQYL.

This clonotype came up many times. This chain uses TRBV6-2 or TRBV6-3 with TRBJ1-1; D unresolved. Germline CDR1 MNHEY, CDR2 SVGEGT. V lost 0 bases, J lost 1 base, and 9 bases lay in between. The CDR3 sequence is 15 residues long. The CDR3 coding sequence is TGTGCCAGCAGTTACTCACGGACGGGGAACACTGAAGCTTTCTTT. Translating gives CASSYSRTGNTEAFF.

This chain joins TRBV9 and TRBJ2-7; either TRBD1 or TRBD2 may fit D (5 bases each). In germline, CDR1 is SGDLS, CDR2 YYNGEE. There are 13 residues in the CDR3. Trimming cost V 8 bases and J 2 bases, with 14 bases left between them. The DNA of the CDR3 is TGTGCCAGTAGTGGGGGTGACACCTACGAGCAGTACTTC. As protein: CASSGGDTYEQYF.

Here the CDR3 reads CASSQELRGLADYNEQFF. The CDR3 region has the DNA TGTGCCAGCAGCCAAGAGCTCCGGGGACTAGCGGATTACAATGAGCAGTTCTTC. This rearrangement joins TRBV3-1 to TRBJ2-1, with 11 bases that match TRBD2. J was trimmed by 4 bases and V by 0 bases; bases with no gene match: 8. Germline values: CDR1 LGHDT, CDR2 YNNKEL (reference sequence). CDR3 length: 18 residues.

In the case of this clonotype: A far larger clone lies a single base away; this is likely a read error. The V gene is TRBV7-9, the J gene TRBJ1-2; TRBD1 agrees at 7 bases. This CDR3 has 15 residues. The germline CDR1 and CDR2 sequences are SEHNR and FQNEAQ (reference sequence). CDR3 bases: TGTGCCGGCAGCCTCGGACAGGCAAAATCAGGGGGCTACACCTTC. As protein: CAGSLGQAKSGGYTF.

This clonotype has more than one count but fewer than ten. The chain links TRBV5-4 to TRBJ2-3; perhaps TRBD1 as D (5 bases). The CDR3 totals 15 residues. From germline, CDR1 is SGHNT and CDR2 YYREEE (reference sequence). V lost 3 bases and J 2 bases, leaving 13 bases between the germline ends. This chain's CDR3 is CASSYDSGNTDTQYF. The CDR3 nucleotides are TGTGCCAGCAGCTACGACAGTGGGAACACAGATACGCAGTATTTT.

The gene calls are TRBV6-1 and TRBJ2-2; D gene ambiguous. CDR1 MNHNS and CDR2 SASEGT come from the germline V gene. The CDR3 has 13 amino acids. V lost 5 bases and J 6 bases, leaving 10 bases between the germline ends. This chain's CDR3 is CASSPNVAGELFF. CDR3 DNA sequence: TGTGCCAGCAGTCCCAATGTTGCCGGGGAGCTGTTTTTT.

The V gene is TRBV6-1, the J gene TRBJ1-2; no reliable D call. The CDR3 loop spans 17 amino acids. Germline CDR1 and CDR2: MNHNS and SASEGT. The germline V and J ends were trimmed by 1 base and 2 bases, with 17 bases remaining between them. This chain's CDR3 is CASSEEKGQRANYGYTF. CDR3 nucleotides: TGTGCCAGCAGTGAAGAAAAAGGGCAGAGAGCCAACTATGGCTACACCTTC.

About this clonotype itself: A much larger clone lies one base from this, so it may be a read error. The V call is TRBV13, the J call TRBJ2-1; TRBD2 matches at 7 bases. Germline V gene sequence: CDR1 PRHDT, CDR2 FYEKMQ (reference sequence). The CDR3 is 16 amino acids. The CDR3 DNA sequence: TGTGCCGGCAGCTTGGGGGGGGTTCGGTCCTACAATGAGCAGTTCTTC. As protein: CAGSLGGVRSYNEQFF.

This clonotype was found many times. V usage is TRBV5-1 and J usage is TRBJ1-1; a possible D gene is TRBD1 (5 bases). V gave up 5 bases and J gave up 4 bases, with 9 bases separating them. Germline values: CDR1 SGHRS, CDR2 YFSETQ. The CDR3 runs to 12 residues. CDR3 sequence: CASSGGLTEAFF. Here the CDR3 DNA reads TGCGCCAGCAGTGGGGGTCTCACTGAAGCTTTCTTT.

The J gene is TRBJ2-7, the V gene TRBV13; D remains ambiguous. Looked up from germline, CDR1 is PRHDT and CDR2 is FYEKMQ (reference sequence). Trimming left V 5 bases short and J 2 bases short, with 10 bases between. The CDR3 consists of 13 residues. The chain's CDR3 is CASSTGAAYEQYF. The CDR3 DNA reads TGTGCCAGCAGCACGGGCGCGGCCTACGAGCAGTACTTC. The whole variable domain, remainder taken from reference TRBV13 and TRBJ2-7, is AAGVIQSPRHLIKEKRETATLKCYPIPRHDTVYWYQQGPGQDPQFLISFYEKMQSDKGSIPDRFSAQQFSDYHSELNMSSLELGDSALYFCASSTGAAYEQYFGPGTRLTVT.

This clonotype was observed many times. An end of the junction does not agree with germline; a read error may underlie this. J is TRBJ2-7 and V is TRBV2; D might be TRBD1 or TRBD2, each matching 7 bases. Germline CDR1 and CDR2: SNHLY and FYNNEI. This CDR3 is built from 13 residues. CDR3 nucleotide sequence: TGTACCAGCGGGGACAGCGCTCCCTACGAGCAGTACTTC. It specifies CTSGDSAPYEQYF. Based on the CDR3 plus reference TRBV2 and TRBJ2-7, the full variable domain is EPEVTQTPSHQVTQMGQEVILRCVPISNHLYFYWYRQILGQKVEFLVSFYNNEISEKSEIFDDQFSVERPDGSNFTLKIRSTKLEDSAMYFCTSGDSAPYEQYFGPGTRLTVT.

There are many counts of this clonotype. This chain connects TRBV3-1 to TRBJ2-1; D is perhaps TRBD2 (5 bases). Trimming cost V 0 bases and J 7 bases, with 13 bases left between them. The CDR3 spans 15 residues. The germline V gene has CDR1 LGHDT and CDR2 YNNKEL (reference sequence). The CDR3 sequence: CASSQDLLVVNEQFF. The DNA of the CDR3 is TGTGCCAGCAGCCAAGATCTACTAGTAGTTAATGAGCAGTTCTTC.

This clonotype was seen many times. The rearrangement links TRBV4-1 to TRBJ2-1; D gene uncertain. Looked up from germline, CDR1 is MGHRA and CDR2 is YSYEKL. V lost 0 bases to trimming and J lost 9 bases, with 6 bases between them. CDR3 length: 12 amino acids. CDR3: CASSQEIGEQFF. For the CDR3, the DNA is TGCGCCAGCAGCCAAGAGATAGGTGAGCAGTTCTTC.

This clonotype came up many times. This chain joins TRBV11-1 and TRBJ1-2; the match to TRBD1 covers 7 bases. The CDR3 runs 15 residues. Germline CDR1 and CDR2: SGHAT and FQDESV (reference sequence). With 5 bases clipped from V and 5 bases from J, the junction kept 11 bases outside the gene matches. The CDR3 nucleotides are TGTGCCAGCAGCCCGGAAGGGGGGACAGCTTATGGCTACACCTTC. This sequence encodes CASSPEGGTAYGYTF.

As for this clonotype: A much larger clone is a single base away; this may be a read error. V usage is TRBV5-1 and J usage is TRBJ1-1; D remains ambiguous. Germline CDR1 SGHRS, CDR2 YFSETQ. Deletions cut 5 bases from V and 0 bases from J, with 26 bases between. This CDR3 has 19 amino acids. CDR3 coding DNA: TGCGCCAGCAGGGACGTTGCCTACCCTACCCCGCACATGAACACTGAAGCTTTCTTT. This codes for CASRDVAYPTPHMNTEAFF. The whole variable domain, filled in from reference TRBV5-1 and TRBJ1-1, reads KAGVTQTPRYLIKTRGQQVTLSCSPISGHRSVSWYQQTPGQGLQFLFEYFSETQRNKGNFPGRFSGRQFSNSRSEMNVSTLELGDSALYLCASRDVAYPTPHMNTEAFFGQGTRLTVV.

In its sample, this clonotype was seen many times. The V call is TRBV20-1, the J call TRBJ2-7, with D perhaps TRBD1 or TRBD2 (5 bases each). Deletions cut 5 bases from V and 4 bases from J, with 21 bases between. The CDR3 totals 15 residues. Germline-derived CDR1 and CDR2 are DFQATT and SNEGSKA (reference sequence). The CDR3 region is CSAQNPRDGLYEQYF. The CDR3 DNA sequence: TGCAGTGCTCAAAACCCCCGGGACGGTCTATACGAGCAGTACTTC.

This clonotype has a count of ten or more. The V gene is TRBV5-1, the J gene TRBJ2-7; a weak D match, TRBD2 (7 bases). V lost 3 bases, J lost 4 bases, and 11 bases lay in between. This CDR3 contains 13 residues. The germline gives CDR1 SGHRS, CDR2 YFSETQ. The CDR3 coding sequence is TGCGCCAGCAGCTCGGGGGGCATGTACGAGCAGTACTTC. Encoded protein: CASSSGGMYEQYF.

The gene calls are TRBV29-1 and TRBJ2-7; no definite D call. Trimming took off 1 base at V and 5 bases at J, with 9 bases between the two ends. The CDR3 sequence is 12 residues long. The germline V gene encodes CDR1 SQVTM and CDR2 ANQGSEA. Here the CDR3 reads CSVEGVSHEQYF. In DNA, the CDR3 is TGCAGCGTTGAAGGTGTTAGCCACGAGCAGTACTTC.

This clonotype was counted ten times or more. The chain joins TRBV2 to TRBJ2-7; 8 bases agree with TRBD1. V gave up 2 bases and J gave up 7 bases; unmatched junction bases: 10. The CDR3 runs to 15 residues. The germline CDR1 and CDR2 sequences are SNHLY and FYNNEI. CDR3 region: CASSEPDRDTREQYF. As DNA, the CDR3 is TGTGCCAGCAGTGAACCGGACAGGGATACTCGGGAGCAGTACTTC.

This clonotype occurred many times. The chain has TRBV11-2 and TRBJ2-1; 9 nucleotides agree with TRBD2. The CDR3 length is 17 residues. Germline assignment: CDR1 SGHAT and CDR2 FQNNGV. After removal of 2 bases from V and 0 bases from J, the junction contained 5 bases not matched to a gene. The CDR3 DNA sequence: TGTGCCAGCAGCTTAATAGCGGGAGACATCTCCTACAATGAGCAGTTCTTC. Its translation is CASSLIAGDISYNEQFF. The entire variable domain, with the rest obtained from reference TRBV11-2 and TRBJ2-1, is as follows: EAGVAQSPRYKIIEKRQSVAFWCNPISGHATLYWYQQILGQGPKLLIQFQNNGVVDDSQLPKDRFSAERLKGVDSTLKIQPAKLEDSAVYLCASSLIAGDISYNEQFFGPGTRLTVL.

This clonotype was observed many times. This sequence joins TRBV18 and TRBJ1-1; 8 positions match TRBD1. With 3 bases clipped from V and 4 bases from J, the junction kept 4 bases outside the gene matches. Germline V CDR1 and CDR2: KGHSH, LQKENI. The CDR3 runs 14 residues. The CDR3 DNA follows: TGTGCCAGCTCACCCCAGGGGGCTTCCACTGAAGCTTTCTTT. It translates to CASSPQGASTEAFF.

This rearrangement joins TRBV6-1 to TRBJ1-6, with TRBD1 identical over 7 bases. This CDR3 has 16 residues. Germline V gene lookup returns CDR1 MNHNS and CDR2 SASEGT. The J segment lost 3 bases and the V segment lost 6 bases, leaving 8 bases of the junction unmatched. CDR3 residues: CASSYTTGIYNSPLHF. CDR3 coding DNA: TGTGCCAGCAGCTATACGACAGGGATCTATAATTCACCCCTCCACTTT.

This clonotype has only a few counts. This chain connects TRBV19 to TRBJ2-1, with D unclear. The J call is in doubt because the DNA end fits TRBJ2-5 better. The CDR3 is made up of 12 amino acids. CDR1 and CDR2 from the germline V gene are LNHDA and SQIVND (reference sequence). Here the CDR3 reads CASSTTRETQYF. Written as DNA, the CDR3 is TGTGCCAGTAGTACCACCCGGGAGACCCAGTACTTC.

This clonotype was detected many times. The V gene is TRBV5-1, the J gene TRBJ2-1; perhaps TRBD1 as D (6 bases). Trimming removed 7 bases at V and 4 bases at J, with 15 bases between. From germline, CDR1 is SGHRS and CDR2 YFSETQ. The CDR3 extends over 14 amino acids. CDR3 loop: CASCRDTTYNEQFF. The DNA for the CDR3 is TGCGCCAGCTGTCGGGACACAACTTACAATGAGCAGTTCTTC.